This is a list of T cell receptor beta chains from one sample in a study of cytomegalovirus exposure and HLA in healthy donors. Libraries were prepared by immunoSEQ multiplex PCR; TCRdb keeps only in-frame clonotypes and omits some of them. The sample lists under 150,000 clones, about four fifths seen once, with around 1.3% in the top ten. The material sequenced was PBMCs. The receptors stem from a male donor in good health and CMV-seropositive. Each CDR3 is given with its conserved first and last residue.

j_call v_call cdr3_aa
TRBJ2-5 TRBV5-1 CASSSLGLAGGRQETQYF
TRBJ1-4 TRBV4-1 CASSQWSGQGGEKLFF
TRBJ2-6 TRBV10-3 CAISESIRVSLSGANVLTF
TRBJ2-7 TRBV13 CASSEQDKVYEQYF
TRBJ2-7 TRBV2 CASNIEQGAGYEQYF
TRBJ2-1 TRBV5-1 CASSLETGGHNEQFF
TRBJ2-1 TRBV18 CASSSLSSYNEQFF
TRBJ1-6 TRBV14 CASSRKTGQNSPLHF
TRBJ1-5 TRBV18 CASSPTGTGGYQPQHF
TRBJ2-1 TRBV11-3 CASSSGQGAYNEQFF
TRBJ1-1 TRBV7-2 CASSLLWDRAPYEAFF
TRBJ1-2 TRBV6-5 CASSYSAGHPYGYTF
TRBJ2-1 TRBV7-3 CASSSNYGGLAGGNEQFF
TRBJ2-1 TRBV9 CASSVLGTSDEQFF
- TRBV11-1 CASSLGGGLREQYF
TRBJ1-4 TRBV6-1 CASSEALQGSEKLFF
TRBJ1-4 TRBV9 CASSDNRGTNEKLFF
TRBJ2-5 TRBV28 CASSLGAFETQYF
TRBJ2-1 TRBV19 CASSLSGISYNEQFF
TRBJ1-4 TRBV7-2 CASSFSGAEKLFF
TRBJ2-1 TRBV13 CASSSRTSGGPYNEQFF
TRBJ2-3 TRBV2 CASSEAWGGTDTQYF
TRBJ2-3 TRBV6-1 CASRKDRRTDTQYF
TRBJ2-7 TRBV19 CASSTTYEQYF
TRBJ2-7 TRBV28 CASSQPRDRDYYEQYF
TRBJ2-1 TRBV5-6 CASSRREGIYNEQFF
TRBJ1-5 TRBV5-1 CASSLGPQAQPQHF
TRBJ1-1 TRBV7-6 CASSRDRGVSTEAFF
TRBJ2-1 TRBV25-1 CASSEYKTQQFF
TRBJ2-2 TRBV7-9 CSSSHPLTGPGELFF
TRBJ2-5 TRBV7-3 CASSFVAGGPETQYF
TRBJ1-1 TRBV9 CASSVGGQGLKNTEAFF
- TRBV5-6 CASSVGTSGYEQYF
TRBJ2-1 TRBV29-1 CSVEEGADRYNEQFF
TRBJ1-3 TRBV7-9 CASSFADRGGNTIYF
TRBJ2-2 TRBV6-1 CASSADTPANTGELFF
TRBJ2-1 TRBV6-5 CASSYSPRGGRFF
TRBJ1-6 TRBV2 CASSEAGGDDSPLHF
TRBJ2-1 TRBV19 CASSTTSGGNEQFF
TRBJ2-7 TRBV7-3 CASSLSTSRSLVQYF
TRBJ2-2 TRBV7-9 CASSPGLAAQDTGELFF